This record looks at one T cell receptor (beta chain) sequence and its context. What it binds is unknown. This sample was taken from a study of T cell responses to AZD1222 COVID-19 vaccine. Study at large: Pooling covered second doses at about 4 or about 12 weeks. Findings of the study overall: The CD4 TCRs associated with vaccination extended across spike and predominated at 160-218 and 743-854. Among the donors, most were white British and more were female, and clonal diversity was possibly underestimated.

V was shortened by 4 bases and J by 5 bases, with 15 bases between the two germline ends. The CDR3 length is 16 residues. Looked up from germline, CDR1 is SGHVS and CDR2 is FNYEAQ. Using immunoSEQ multiplex PCR, the repertoire was profiled, and TCRdb retains in-frame clones only, with some absent. The profile shows around 81,000 clones, around four fifths of them singletons. The TCR originated in an adult in good health. The rearrangement joins TRBV7-6 to TRBJ1-6; the D is unclear. The material was peripheral blood, obtained on day 0 of AZD1222 vaccination. CDR3 sequence reads: CASSSRTRGDNSPLHF. CDR3 bases: TGTGCCAGCAGCTCCCGGACGAGAGGTGATAATTCACCCCTCCACTTT. Complete variable domain (other parts from reference TRBV7-6 and TRBJ1-6): GAGVSQSPRYKVTKRGQDVALRCDPISGHVSLYWYRQALGQGPEFLTYFNYEAQQDKSGLPNDRFSAERPEGSISTLTIQRTEQRDSAMYRCASSSRTRGDNSPLHFGNGTRLTVT.